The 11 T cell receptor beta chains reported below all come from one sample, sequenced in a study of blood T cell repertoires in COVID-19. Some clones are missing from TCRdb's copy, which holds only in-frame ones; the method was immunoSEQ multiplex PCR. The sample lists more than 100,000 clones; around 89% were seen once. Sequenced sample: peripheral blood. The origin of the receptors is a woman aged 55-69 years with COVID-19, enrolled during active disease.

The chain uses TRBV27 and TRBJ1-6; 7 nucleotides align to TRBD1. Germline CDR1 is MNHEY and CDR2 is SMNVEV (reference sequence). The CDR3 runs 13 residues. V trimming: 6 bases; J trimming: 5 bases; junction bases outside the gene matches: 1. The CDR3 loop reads CASRDRHNSPLHF. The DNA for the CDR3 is TGTGCCAGCAGGGACAGGCATAATTCACCCCTCCACTTT.

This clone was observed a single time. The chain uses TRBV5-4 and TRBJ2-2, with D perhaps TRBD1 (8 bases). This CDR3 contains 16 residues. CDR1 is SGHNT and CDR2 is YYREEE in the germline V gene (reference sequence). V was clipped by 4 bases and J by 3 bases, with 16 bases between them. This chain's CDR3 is CASSDPTGGDTGELFF. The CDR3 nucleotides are TGTGCCAGCAGCGACCCCACAGGGGGGGACACCGGGGAGCTGTTTTTT.

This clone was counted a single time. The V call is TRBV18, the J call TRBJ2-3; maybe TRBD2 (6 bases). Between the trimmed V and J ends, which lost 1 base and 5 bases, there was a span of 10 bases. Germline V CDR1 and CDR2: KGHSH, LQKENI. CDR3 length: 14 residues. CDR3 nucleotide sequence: TGTGCCAGCTCACCACTCGGGGGAGGAGATACGCAGTATTTT. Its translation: CASSPLGGGDTQYF.

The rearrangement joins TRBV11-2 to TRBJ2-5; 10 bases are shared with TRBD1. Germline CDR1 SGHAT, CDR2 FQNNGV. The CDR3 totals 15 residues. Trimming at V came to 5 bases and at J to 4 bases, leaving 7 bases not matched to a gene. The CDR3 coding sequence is TGTGCCAGCAGCCCACAGACAGGGGGCCTAGAGACCCAGTACTTC. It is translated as CASSPQTGGLETQYF.

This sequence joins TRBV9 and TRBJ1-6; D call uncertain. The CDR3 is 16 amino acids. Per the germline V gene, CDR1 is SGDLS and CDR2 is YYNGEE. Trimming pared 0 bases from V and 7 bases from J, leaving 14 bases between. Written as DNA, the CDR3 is TGTGCCAGCAGCGTAGGTCCGGGAGCTAAAAATTCACCCCTCCACTTT. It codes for CASSVGPGAKNSPLHF.

The CDR3 coding sequence is TGTGCCAGCAGCCCGGGGACAGGGGGCTGGGGCTACACCTTC. Translating it yields CASSPGTGGWGYTF. The chain recombines TRBV7-2 with TRBJ1-2; 12 nucleotides match TRBD1. The CDR3 has 14 amino acids. The V segment lost 5 bases and the J segment 8 bases; nucleotides outside the gene matches: 6. CDR1 is SGHTA, CDR2 FQGNSA, per germline. The full variable domain, with the rest looked up from reference TRBV7-2 and TRBJ1-2, is GAGVSQSPSNKVTEKGKDVELRCDPISGHTALYWYRQSLGQGLEFLIYFQGNSAPDKSGLPSDRFSAERTGGSVSTLTIQRTQQEDSAVYLCASSPGTGGWGYTFGSGTRLTVV.

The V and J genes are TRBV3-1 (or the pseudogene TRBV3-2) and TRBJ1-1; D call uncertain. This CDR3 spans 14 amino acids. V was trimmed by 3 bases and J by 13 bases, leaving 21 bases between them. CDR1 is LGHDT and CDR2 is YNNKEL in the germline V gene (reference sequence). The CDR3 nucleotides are TGTGCCAGCAGCCATGGAGCCAAACTGCCATCGGATTTCTTT. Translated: CASSHGAKLPSDFF.

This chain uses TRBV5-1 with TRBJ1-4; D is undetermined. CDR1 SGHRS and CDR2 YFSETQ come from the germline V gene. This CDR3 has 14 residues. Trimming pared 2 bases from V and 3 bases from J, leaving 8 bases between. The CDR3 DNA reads TGCGCCAGCAGCTTCGGGGTGGCTAATGAAAAACTGTTTTTT. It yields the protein CASSFGVANEKLFF.

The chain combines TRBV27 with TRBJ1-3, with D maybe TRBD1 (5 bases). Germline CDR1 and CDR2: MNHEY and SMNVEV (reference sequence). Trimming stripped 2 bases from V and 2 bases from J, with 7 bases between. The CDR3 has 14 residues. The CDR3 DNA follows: TGTGCCAGCAGTTTAAGGGGAACTGGAAACACCATATATTTT. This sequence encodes CASSLRGTGNTIYF.

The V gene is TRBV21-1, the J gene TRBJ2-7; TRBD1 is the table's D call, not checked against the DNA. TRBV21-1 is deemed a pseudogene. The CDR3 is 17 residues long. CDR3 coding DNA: TGTGCCAGCAGCAAAGCGGGGCAGAATCAAGGTCTACACGAGCAGTACTTC. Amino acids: CASSKAGQNQGLHEQYF.

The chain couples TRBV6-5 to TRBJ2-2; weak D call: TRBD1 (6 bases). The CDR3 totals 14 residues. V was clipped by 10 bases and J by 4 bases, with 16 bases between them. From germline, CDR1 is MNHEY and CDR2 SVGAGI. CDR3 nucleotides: TGTGCCACACGAACAGGGTTCGGCACCGGGGAGCTGTTTTTT. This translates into CATRTGFGTGELFF.